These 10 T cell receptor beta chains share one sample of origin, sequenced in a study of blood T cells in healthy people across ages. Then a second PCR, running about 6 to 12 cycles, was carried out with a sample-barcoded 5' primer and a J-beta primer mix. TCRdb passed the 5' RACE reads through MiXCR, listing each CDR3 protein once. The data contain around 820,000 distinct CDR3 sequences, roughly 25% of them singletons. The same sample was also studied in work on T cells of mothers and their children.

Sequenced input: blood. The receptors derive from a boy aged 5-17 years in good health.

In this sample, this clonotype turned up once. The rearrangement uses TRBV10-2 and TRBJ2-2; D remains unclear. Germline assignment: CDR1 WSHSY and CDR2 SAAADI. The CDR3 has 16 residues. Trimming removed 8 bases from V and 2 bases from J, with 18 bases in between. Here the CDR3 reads CASAIPGQRNTGELFF. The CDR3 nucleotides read TGCGCCAGCGCGATACCCGGGCAGAGAAACACCGGGGAGCTGTTTTTT.

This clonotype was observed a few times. CDR3 sequence reads: CASSPGTTVHF. The CDR3 region has the DNA TGTGCCAGCAGCCCCGGGACAACCGTCCACTTT. The V and J genes are TRBV11-1 and TRBJ1-6, with a tentative D call TRBD1 (6 bases). The CDR3 totals 11 residues. The V gene lost 5 bases and the J gene lost 17 bases, with 13 bases spanning the gap. The germline V gene has CDR1 SGHAT and CDR2 FQDESV (reference sequence).

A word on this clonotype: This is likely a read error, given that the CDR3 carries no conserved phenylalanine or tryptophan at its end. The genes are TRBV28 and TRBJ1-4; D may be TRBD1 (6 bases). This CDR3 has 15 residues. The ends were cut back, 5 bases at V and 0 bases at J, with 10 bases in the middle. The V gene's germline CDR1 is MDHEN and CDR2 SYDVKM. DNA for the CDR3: TGTGCCAGCAGTCTAGGGGGGGCAACTAATGAAAAACTGTTTTGT. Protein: CASSLGGATNEKLFC.

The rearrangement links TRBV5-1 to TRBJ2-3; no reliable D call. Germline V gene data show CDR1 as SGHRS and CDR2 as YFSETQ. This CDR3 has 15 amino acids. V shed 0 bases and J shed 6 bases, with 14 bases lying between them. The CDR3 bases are TGCGCCAGCAGCTTGGTGGCTACCGTGTGGGATACGCAGTATTTT. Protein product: CASSLVATVWDTQYF.

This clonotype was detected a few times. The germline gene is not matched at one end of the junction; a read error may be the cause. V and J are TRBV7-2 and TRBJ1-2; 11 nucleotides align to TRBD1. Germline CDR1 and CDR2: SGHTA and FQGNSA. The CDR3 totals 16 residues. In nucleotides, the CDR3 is TGTGCCGGCAGCTTTCCCCGGGACAGGGGGGACTATGGCTACACCTTC. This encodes CAGSFPRDRGDYGYTF. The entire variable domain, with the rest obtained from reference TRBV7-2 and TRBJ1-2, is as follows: GAGVSQSPSNKVTEKGKDVELRCDPISGHTALYWYRQSLGQGLEFLIYFQGNSAPDKSGLPSDRFSAERTGGSVSTLTIQRTQQEDSAVYLCAGSFPRDRGDYGYTFGSGTRLTVV.

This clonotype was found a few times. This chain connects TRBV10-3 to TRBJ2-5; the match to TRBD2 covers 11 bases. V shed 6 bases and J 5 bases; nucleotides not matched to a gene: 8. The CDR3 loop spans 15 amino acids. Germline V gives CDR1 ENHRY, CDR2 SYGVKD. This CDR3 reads CAISLAGGIKETQYF. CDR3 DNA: TGTGCCATCAGCTTAGCGGGAGGGATAAAGGAGACCCAGTACTTC.

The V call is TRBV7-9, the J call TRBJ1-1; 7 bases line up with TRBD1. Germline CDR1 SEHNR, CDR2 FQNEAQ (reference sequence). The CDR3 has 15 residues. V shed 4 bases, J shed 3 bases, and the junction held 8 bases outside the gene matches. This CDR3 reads CASSSTGAKYTEAFF. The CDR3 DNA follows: TGTGCCAGCAGCTCAACAGGGGCCAAATACACTGAAGCTTTCTTT.

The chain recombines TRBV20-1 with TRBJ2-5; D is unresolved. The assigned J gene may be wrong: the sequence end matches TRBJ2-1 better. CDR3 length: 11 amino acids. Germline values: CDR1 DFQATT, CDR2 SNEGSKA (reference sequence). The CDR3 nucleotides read TGCAGTGGGGAACTCAGCAATGAGCAGTTCTTC. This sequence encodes CSGELSNEQFF.

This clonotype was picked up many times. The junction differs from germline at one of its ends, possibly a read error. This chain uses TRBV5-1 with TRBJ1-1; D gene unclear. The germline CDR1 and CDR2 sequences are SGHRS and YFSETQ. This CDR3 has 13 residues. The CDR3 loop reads CASSLVGVTEAFF. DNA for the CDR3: TGTGCCAGCAGCTTAGTTGGGGTTACTGAAGCTTTCTTT.

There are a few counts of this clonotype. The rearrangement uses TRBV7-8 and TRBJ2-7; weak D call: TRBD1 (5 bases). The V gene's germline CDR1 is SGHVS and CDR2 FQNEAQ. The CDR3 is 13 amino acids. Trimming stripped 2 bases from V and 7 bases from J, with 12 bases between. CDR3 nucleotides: TGTGCCAGCAGCTTAAATAGGGGTTTGGAGCAGTACTTC. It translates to CASSLNRGLEQYF.